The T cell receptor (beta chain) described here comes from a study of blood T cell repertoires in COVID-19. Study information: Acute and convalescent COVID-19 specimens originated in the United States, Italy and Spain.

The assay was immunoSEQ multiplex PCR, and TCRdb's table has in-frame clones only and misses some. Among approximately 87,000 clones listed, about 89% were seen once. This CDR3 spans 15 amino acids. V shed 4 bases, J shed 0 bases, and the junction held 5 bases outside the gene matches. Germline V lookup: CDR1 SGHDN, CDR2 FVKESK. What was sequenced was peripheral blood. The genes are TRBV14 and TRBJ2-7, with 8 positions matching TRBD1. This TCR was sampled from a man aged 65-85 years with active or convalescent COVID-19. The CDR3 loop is CASSPRTGSSYEQYF. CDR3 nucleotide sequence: TGTGCCAGCAGCCCAAGGACAGGGAGCTCCTACGAGCAGTACTTC.